The T cell receptor (beta chain) described here comes from a study of cytomegalovirus exposure and HLA in healthy donors. The overall study: Assignment to the Caucasian-associated ancestry cluster applied to approximately 80% of the approximately 400 genotyped donors. Findings and limits, study-wide: Likely technical artifact: a cluster of highly shared sequence variants.

Concerning this clone: No antigen is known for it.

The V and J ends lost 2 bases and 2 bases, in that order; junction bases with no gene match: 13. CDR3 length: 19 residues. Germline loops: CDR1 SGHRS, CDR2 YFSETQ. Every donor was a healthy person donating bone marrow. This PCR relied on a set of 60 Vbeta primers and 13 Jbeta primers. Repertoires were generated with immunoSEQ multiplex PCR, while TCRdb's copy carries only in-frame clones and drops some. The table shows roughly 160,000 clones, with approximately 85% occurring only once. This clonotype was obtained from a man younger than 35 in good health and CMV-seropositive. The sample taken for sequencing was PBMCs. The chain uses TRBV5-1 and TRBJ2-3; TRBD2 agrees at 11 bases. The CDR3 region is CASSFGLAGGAIITDTQYF. CDR3 sequence (DNA): TGCGCCAGCAGCTTCGGTCTAGCGGGGGGCGCCATCATCACAGATACGCAGTATTTT.